This T cell receptor beta chain stems from a study of T cell responses to AZD1222 COVID-19 vaccine. The V segment lost 6 bases and the J segment 4 bases; nucleotides outside the gene matches: 10. The CDR3 contains 15 residues. Germline assignment: CDR1 MNHEY and CDR2 SVGAGI. TCRdb's copy holds only in-frame clones and misses some; the assay was immunoSEQ multiplex PCR. The table records 150,000 to 200,000 clones, over 70% of them present only once. The chain carries TRBV6-5 and TRBJ2-7; TRBD1 matches 9 bases. The sample was peripheral blood, taken on day 0 of MenACWY control vaccination. The TCR comes from an adult in good health. CDR3: CASRRVGTGIYEQYF. The CDR3, as DNA: TGTGCCAGCAGAAGGGTGGGGACAGGGATTTACGAGCAGTACTTC.